The 27 T cell receptor beta chains reported below all come from one sample, sequenced in a study of shared clonotypes between healthy human individuals. Measured with immunoSEQ multiplex PCR; TCRdb has only the in-frame clones, and not every one. The sample gives roughly 640,000 clones, more than 95% of which show up once; 0.045% to 0.07% is in the top ten. The sample was naive CD4+ T cells sorted from blood. As to subset: CD45RA+ positively selected. These receptors were obtained from a woman aged 25 to 39 in good health.

The gene calls are TRBV9 and TRBJ2-5; 7 bases match TRBD2. Germline values: CDR1 SGDLS, CDR2 YYNGEE. CDR3 length: 17 amino acids. Unmatched junction bases numbered 17, after V lost 0 bases and J lost 9 bases. Written as DNA, the CDR3 is TGTGCCAGCAGCGTAGTCAATGGGGGAGGGCCCTTCGGGGCCCAGTACTTC. Its translation is CASSVVNGGGPFGAQYF.

CDR3 DNA sequence: TGTGCCAGTAGTTTTGAAGGGACAGGGGACACTGAAGCTTTCTTT. Translating it yields CASSFEGTGDTEAFF. The J gene is TRBJ1-1, the V gene TRBV19; TRBD1 matches 10 bases. This CDR3 comprises 15 residues. The germline V gene has CDR1 LNHDA and CDR2 SQIVND (reference sequence). J was trimmed by 3 bases and V by 5 bases; bases with no gene match: 6.

The V call is TRBV5-4, the J call TRBJ2-7, with 8 bases lining up with TRBD2. The germline V gene encodes CDR1 SGHNT and CDR2 YYREEE (reference sequence). The CDR3 length is 14 residues. The trim removed 3 bases at V and 6 bases at J, leaving 8 bases unmatched. DNA for the CDR3: TGTGCCAGCAGCTCCCGAAGCGGGAGTACCGAGCAGTACTTC. Protein sequence: CASSSRSGSTEQYF.

The chain joins TRBV4-1 to TRBJ1-2; the match to TRBD1 covers 10 bases. CDR3 size: 17 residues. Germline V gives CDR1 MGHRA, CDR2 YSYEKL. V trimming: 4 bases; J trimming: 4 bases; junction bases outside the gene matches: 12. The CDR3 DNA reads TGCGCCAGCAGCCTACCGGGACAGGGGTTGAAAGCCTATGGCTACACCTTC. Its translation: CASSLPGQGLKAYGYTF.

The chain joins TRBV6-5 to TRBJ1-2, with a weak D call TRBD1 (5 bases). The germline V gene encodes CDR1 MNHEY and CDR2 SVGAGI. The CDR3 loop spans 15 amino acids. V was cut by 5 bases and J by 8 bases, with 21 bases left in between. CDR3 sequence reads: CASSLTDNIDLGYTF. The CDR3 bases are TGTGCCAGCAGTCTGACAGATAACATAGACCTGGGCTACACCTTC.

The chain combines TRBV18 with TRBJ2-2; D ambiguous. Germline V CDR1 and CDR2: KGHSH, LQKENI. The CDR3 runs to 15 residues. Trimming left V 2 bases short and J 0 bases short, with 7 bases between. For the CDR3, the DNA is TGTGCCAGCTCACCATTAAACGCGAACACCGGGGAGCTGTTTTTT. Translation gives CASSPLNANTGELFF.

The genes are TRBV2 and TRBJ2-1; D not resolved. V was trimmed by 5 bases and J by 4 bases, leaving 3 bases between them. The CDR3 has 11 amino acids. From germline, CDR1 is SNHLY and CDR2 FYNNEI. The CDR3 here is CASSNYNEQFF. In DNA form, the CDR3 reads TGTGCCAGCAGTAATTACAATGAGCAGTTCTTC.

The chain joins TRBV7-3 to TRBJ2-7; TRBD1 might be the D (5 bases). The CDR3 covers 14 residues. Germline lookup yields CDR1 SGHTA and CDR2 FQGTGA. V was shortened by 4 bases and J by 3 bases, with 13 bases between the two germline ends. The DNA for the CDR3 is TGTGCCAGCAGCTGGGGCCCAGCTTTCTACGAGCAGTACTTC. This translates into CASSWGPAFYEQYF.

This chain connects TRBV5-4 to TRBJ2-6, with D unresolved. Germline values: CDR1 SGHNT, CDR2 YYREEE (reference sequence). This CDR3 is built from 14 residues. Trimming removed 6 bases at V and 0 bases at J, with 7 bases between. The CDR3 reads CASTMNSGANVLTF. The CDR3 DNA sequence: TGTGCCAGCACCATGAACTCTGGGGCCAACGTCCTGACTTTC. The entire variable domain, with the rest obtained from reference TRBV5-4 and TRBJ2-6, is as follows: ETGVTQSPTHLIKTRGQQVTLRCSSQSGHNTVSWYQQALGQGPQFIFQYYREEENGRGNFPPRFSGLQFPNYSSELNVNALELDDSALYLCASTMNSGANVLTFGAGSRLTVL.

The rearrangement links TRBV12-5 to TRBJ2-3; 7 positions match TRBD1. The trim removed 6 bases at V and 0 bases at J, leaving 3 bases unmatched. This CDR3 region has 14 residues. Germline V gene sequence: CDR1 LGHNT, CDR2 FRNRAP. DNA for the CDR3: TGTGCTAGTGGACCGGGACAGAGCACAGATACGCAGTATTTT. As protein: CASGPGQSTDTQYF.

The CDR3 nucleotides read TGTGCCAGCAGAAGGGACAGACTAGCCTACAATGAGCAGTTCTTC. Translation: CASRRDRLAYNEQFF. The chain couples TRBV27 to TRBJ2-1, with D maybe TRBD1 (7 bases). CDR3 length equals 15 residues. CDR1 MNHEY and CDR2 SMNVEV come from the germline V gene (reference sequence). V lost 6 bases, J lost 2 bases, and 14 bases lay in between.

V gene TRBV2 combines with J gene TRBJ2-5; possibly TRBD2 for D (6 bases). Trimming left V 1 base short and J 7 bases short, with 16 bases between. The CDR3 contains 15 residues. Germline lookup yields CDR1 SNHLY and CDR2 FYNNEI. CDR3 protein: CASSEGPGVAGTQYF. Written as DNA, the CDR3 is TGTGCCAGCAGTGAAGGCCCGGGGGTCGCAGGGACCCAGTACTTC.

The chain is built from TRBV28 and TRBJ2-1; 10 bases line up with TRBD1. With 3 bases clipped from V and 7 bases from J, the junction kept 6 bases outside the gene matches. Germline V gene lookup returns CDR1 MDHEN and CDR2 SYDVKM. This CDR3 region has 15 residues. CDR3 sequence reads: CASSFLGDRGNEQFF. The DNA for the CDR3 is TGTGCCAGCAGTTTCCTCGGGGACAGGGGTAATGAGCAGTTCTTC.

The genes are TRBV6-5 and TRBJ2-7, with D uncertain. Germline V gives CDR1 MNHEY, CDR2 SVGAGI. The CDR3 covers 13 residues. Trimming removed 10 bases from V and 0 bases from J, with 13 bases in between. The CDR3 DNA reads TGTGCCAACTGCCTTCCAACCTCCTACGAGCAGTACTTC. It encodes CANCLPTSYEQYF.

This rearrangement joins TRBV9 to TRBJ2-1; no reliable D call. Trimming shortened V by 3 bases and J by 6 bases, and 7 bases separated the two germline ends. This CDR3 has 12 residues. Germline CDR1 is SGDLS and CDR2 is YYNGEE. CDR3: CASSARGNEQFF. The CDR3 DNA is TGTGCCAGCAGCGCGAGAGGCAATGAGCAGTTCTTC.

The rearrangement links TRBV10-1 to TRBJ2-2; TRBD2 is a possible D gene (6 bases). This CDR3 comprises 14 residues. V was trimmed by 6 bases and J by 4 bases, leaving 12 bases between them. Germline loops: CDR1 WNHNN, CDR2 SYGVQD (reference sequence). For the CDR3, the DNA is TGCGCCAGCAGGGCCGGGGGTGGCACCGGGGAGCTGTTTTTT. It translates to CASRAGGGTGELFF.

The chain joins TRBV30 to TRBJ1-5, with a weak D call TRBD1 (5 bases). Trimming left V 3 bases short and J 7 bases short, with 16 bases between. Germline V gene sequence: CDR1 GTSNPN, CDR2 SVGIG (reference sequence). There are 14 residues in the CDR3. The CDR3 nucleotides read TGTGCCTGGAGCGGGGGTGATTTTGGGCAGCCCCAGCATTTT. This sequence encodes CAWSGGDFGQPQHF. Based on the CDR3 plus reference TRBV30 and TRBJ1-5, the full variable domain is SQTIHQWPATLVQPVGSPLSLECTVEGTSNPNLYWYRQAAGRGLQLLFYSVGIGQISSEVPQNLSASRPQDRQFILSSKKLLLSDSGFYLCAWSGGDFGQPQHFGDGTRLSIL.

The chain couples TRBV6-4 to TRBJ2-1; perhaps TRBD2 as D (5 bases). Germline values: CDR1 MRHNA, CDR2 SNTAGT. This CDR3 contains 17 residues. V shed 3 bases and J shed 5 bases, with 20 bases lying between them. CDR3 sequence: CASSESAELLQDNEQFF. The CDR3 DNA reads as TGTGCCAGCAGTGAATCAGCGGAACTCTTGCAGGACAATGAGCAGTTCTTC.

The chain joins TRBV2 to TRBJ1-2, with D unclear. The CDR3 has 12 residues. The germline V gene encodes CDR1 SNHLY and CDR2 FYNNEI. V gave up 7 bases and J gave up 1 base, with 7 bases separating them. CDR3 coding DNA: TGTGCCAGCACGGCAGATAACTATGGCTACACCTTC. Protein: CASTADNYGYTF.

This chain links TRBV29-1 with TRBJ1-1; D is possibly TRBD1 (6 bases). Germline V CDR1 and CDR2: SQVTM, ANQGSEA. The CDR3 length is 14 residues. Trimming removed 5 bases from V and 1 base from J, with 14 bases in between. The DNA for the CDR3 is TGCAGCGTTACGTCCGGACAGAAGAACACTGAAGCTTTCTTT. This codes for CSVTSGQKNTEAFF. The full variable domain, with the rest looked up from reference TRBV29-1 and TRBJ1-1, is SAVISQKPSRDICQRGTSLTIQCQVDSQVTMMFWYRQQPGQSLTLIATANQGSEATYESGFVIDKFPISRPNLTFSTLTVSNMSPEDSSIYLCSVTSGQKNTEAFFGQGTRLTVV.

The count of this clone is one. The chain links TRBV7-3 to TRBJ2-3; 9 bases agree with TRBD2. Trimming took 5 bases from V and 0 from J; bases not matched to a gene: 18. This CDR3 has 20 residues. CDR1 and CDR2 (germline): SGHTA, FQGTGA. The CDR3 DNA is TGTGCCAGCAGCCCCGCAGTCATAGCGGGAGCTAGTTGGAGCACAGATACGCAGTATTTT. It specifies CASSPAVIAGASWSTDTQYF.

The V and J genes are TRBV5-1 and TRBJ2-6; perhaps TRBD1 as D (6 bases). CDR1 and CDR2 from the germline V gene are SGHRS and YFSETQ. The V gene lost 3 bases and the J gene lost 0 bases, with 10 bases spanning the gap. The CDR3 has 16 amino acids. This chain's CDR3 is CASSWDTFSGANVLTF. DNA of the CDR3: TGCGCCAGCAGCTGGGACACCTTCTCTGGGGCCAACGTCCTGACTTTC.

The chain recombines TRBV2 with TRBJ1-4; D perhaps matches TRBD1 (6 bases). V lost 6 bases and J 0 bases, leaving 11 bases between the germline ends. In germline, CDR1 is SNHLY, CDR2 FYNNEI. The CDR3 length is 15 residues. CDR3 DNA: TGTGCCAGCAGCCCCAACAGGGCAACTAATGAAAAACTGTTTTTT. This sequence encodes CASSPNRATNEKLFF. Supplemented by reference TRBV2 and TRBJ1-4, the full variable domain reads EPEVTQTPSHQVTQMGQEVILRCVPISNHLYFYWYRQILGQKVEFLVSFYNNEISEKSEIFDDQFSVERPDGSNFTLKIRSTKLEDSAMYFCASSPNRATNEKLFFGSGTQLSVL.

The chain couples TRBV28 to TRBJ2-2; 8 bases are shared with TRBD2. CDR1 and CDR2 (germline): MDHEN, SYDVKM. V lost 6 bases and J lost 4; bases outside the gene matches: 13. The CDR3 covers 17 residues. The CDR3 coding sequence is TGTGCCAGCAGGAATGTTCTGGGACTAGGGGGCACCGGGGAGCTGTTTTTT. Translated: CASRNVLGLGGTGELFF.

J is TRBJ2-7 and V is TRBV2; D call uncertain. V lost 4 bases to trimming and J lost 2 bases, with 18 bases between them. CDR1 is SNHLY, CDR2 FYNNEI, per germline. The CDR3 covers 16 residues. For the CDR3, the DNA is TGTGCCAGCAGTGCGTTTGAGTTGGGCGACACCTACGAGCAGTACTTC. This translates into CASSAFELGDTYEQYF.

A note on this clone: Other nucleotide sequences in the sample specify the same CDR3. This chain uses TRBV5-1 with TRBJ2-3; TRBD1 or TRBD2 may be the D gene (5 bases each). The CDR3 consists of 13 residues. Germline CDR1 is SGHRS and CDR2 is YFSETQ. Between the trimmed V and J ends, which lost 4 bases and 4 bases, there was a span of 10 bases. The CDR3 reads CASSLGTADTQYF. CDR3 bases: TGCGCCAGCAGCCTTGGGACCGCAGATACGCAGTATTTT.

V gene TRBV28 combines with J gene TRBJ1-5; 7 nucleotides align to TRBD1. The V segment lost 6 bases and the J segment 1 base; nucleotides outside the gene matches: 9. CDR3 size: 16 residues. The germline gives CDR1 MDHEN, CDR2 SYDVKM. The CDR3 is CASSLAGTESNQPQHF. DNA for the CDR3: TGTGCCAGCAGCTTAGCAGGGACAGAAAGCAATCAGCCCCAGCATTTT.